There are many counts of the clone carrying this T cell receptor (beta chain). Its antigen is currently unknown. The data were taken from a study of response to subunit inactivated influenza vaccine. The study's findings and limits: Authors suggested each seasonal flu vaccination may recruit only limited numbers of new T cells.

Deletions cut 2 bases from V and 9 bases from J, with 22 bases between. Germline CDR1 and CDR2: MNHEY and SVGAGI. This CDR3 is built from 16 residues. TCRdb re-called the RT-PCR reads through MiXCR, storing one row per CDR3 protein. The table lists around 710,000 distinct CDR3 sequences, more than 11% of them singletons. The V and J genes are TRBV6-5 and TRBJ1-2; maybe TRBD1 (6 bases). The specimen was PBMCs from blood, collected around 14 days before vaccination. This receptor was taken from a middle-aged man who received an inactivated influenza vaccine. The CDR3 loop reads CASSYRSTRTASRYTF. The CDR3 DNA reads TGTGCCAGCAGTTACCGATCGACACGGACAGCAAGTCGCTACACCTTC.